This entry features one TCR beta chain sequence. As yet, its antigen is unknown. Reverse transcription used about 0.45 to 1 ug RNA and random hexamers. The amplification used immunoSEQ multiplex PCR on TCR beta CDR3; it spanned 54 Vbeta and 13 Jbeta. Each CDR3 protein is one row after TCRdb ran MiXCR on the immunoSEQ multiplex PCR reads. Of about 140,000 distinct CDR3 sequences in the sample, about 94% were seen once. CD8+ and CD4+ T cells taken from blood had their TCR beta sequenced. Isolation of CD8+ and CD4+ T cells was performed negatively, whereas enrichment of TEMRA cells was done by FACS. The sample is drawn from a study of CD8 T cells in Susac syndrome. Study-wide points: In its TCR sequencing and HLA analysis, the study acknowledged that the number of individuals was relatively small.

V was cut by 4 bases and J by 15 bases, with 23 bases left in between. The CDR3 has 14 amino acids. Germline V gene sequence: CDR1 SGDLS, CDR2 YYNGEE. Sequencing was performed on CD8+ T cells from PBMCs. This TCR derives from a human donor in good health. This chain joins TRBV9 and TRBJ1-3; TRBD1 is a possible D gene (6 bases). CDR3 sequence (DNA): TGTGCCAGCAGCAACCTGGGACAACTGGACCCCAGATATTTT. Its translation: CASSNLGQLDPRYF.